The sequence of this T cell receptor beta chain was determined in a study of cytomegalovirus exposure and HLA in healthy donors. Overall study results and limits: As a later analysis revealed, most CMV-associated TCR beta chains appeared HLA-restricted. Among the CMV-associated chains, a few were confirmed in vitro as specific for CMV antigens.

The study ran its PCR with 60 Vbeta and 13 Jbeta primers. The repertoire was sequenced with immunoSEQ multiplex PCR; TCRdb's copy has only in-frame clones and lacks some. Of around 150,000 clones listed, approximately 79% are singletons. Sampled while nominally healthy, donors likely had unrecorded immune exposures. Details on this clone: Its antigen is still unknown.

This receptor was identified in a man aged 35-49 years in good health and CMV-seronegative. The sequenced sample was PBMCs.

CDR3 bases: TGTGCCAGCAGCTTAGTGGGCTTAGCGGCTAGCACAGATACGCAGTATTTT. It encodes CASSLVGLAASTDTQYF. The V gene is TRBV11-2, the J gene TRBJ2-3, with D perhaps TRBD2 (6 bases). CDR3 length: 17 residues. V lost 1 base and J lost 0, with 14 bases in between. Germline V lookup: CDR1 SGHAT, CDR2 FQNNGV.